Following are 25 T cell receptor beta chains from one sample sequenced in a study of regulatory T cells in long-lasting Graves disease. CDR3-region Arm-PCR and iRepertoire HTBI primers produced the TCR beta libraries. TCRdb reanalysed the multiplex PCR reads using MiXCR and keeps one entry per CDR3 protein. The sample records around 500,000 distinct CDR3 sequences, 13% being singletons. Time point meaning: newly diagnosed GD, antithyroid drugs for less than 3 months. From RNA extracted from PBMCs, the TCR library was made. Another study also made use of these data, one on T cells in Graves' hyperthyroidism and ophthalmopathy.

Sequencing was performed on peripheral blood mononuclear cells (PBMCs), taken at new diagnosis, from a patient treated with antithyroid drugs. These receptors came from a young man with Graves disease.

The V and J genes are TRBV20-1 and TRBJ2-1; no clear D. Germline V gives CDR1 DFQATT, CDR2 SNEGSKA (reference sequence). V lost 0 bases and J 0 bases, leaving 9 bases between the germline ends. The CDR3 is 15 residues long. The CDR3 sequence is CSARDRISSYNEQFF. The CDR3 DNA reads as TGCAGTGCTAGAGATCGCATTAGCTCCTACAATGAGCAGTTCTTC.

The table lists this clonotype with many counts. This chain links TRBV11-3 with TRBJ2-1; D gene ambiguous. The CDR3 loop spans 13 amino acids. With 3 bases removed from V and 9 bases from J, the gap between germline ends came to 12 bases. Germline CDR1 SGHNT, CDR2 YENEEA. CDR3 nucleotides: TGTGCCAGCAGCTTCGACAACCACGGTGAGCAGTTCTTC. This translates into CASSFDNHGEQFF.

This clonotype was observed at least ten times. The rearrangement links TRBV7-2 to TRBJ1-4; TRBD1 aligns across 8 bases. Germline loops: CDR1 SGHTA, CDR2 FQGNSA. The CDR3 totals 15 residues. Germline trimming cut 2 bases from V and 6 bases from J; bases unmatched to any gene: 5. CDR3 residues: CASSLTQGAYEKLFF. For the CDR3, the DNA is TGTGCCAGCAGCTTAACGCAGGGGGCTTATGAAAAACTGTTTTTT.

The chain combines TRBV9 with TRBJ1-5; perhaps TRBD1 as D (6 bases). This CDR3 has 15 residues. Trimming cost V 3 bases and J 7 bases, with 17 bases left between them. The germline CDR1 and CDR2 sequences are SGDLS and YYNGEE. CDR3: CASSEGRGIGQPQHF. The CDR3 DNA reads TGTGCCAGCAGCGAGGGCAGGGGCATCGGGCAGCCCCAGCATTTT.

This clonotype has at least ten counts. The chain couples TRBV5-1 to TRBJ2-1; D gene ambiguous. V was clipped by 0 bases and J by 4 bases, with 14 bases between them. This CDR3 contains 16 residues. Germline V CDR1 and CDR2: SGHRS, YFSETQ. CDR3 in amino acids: CASSLVPVVRYNEQFF. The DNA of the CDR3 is TGCGCCAGCAGCTTGGTACCTGTCGTCCGATACAATGAGCAGTTCTTC. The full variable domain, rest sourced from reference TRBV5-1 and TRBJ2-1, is KAGVTQTPRYLIKTRGQQVTLSCSPISGHRSVSWYQQTPGQGLQFLFEYFSETQRNKGNFPGRFSGRQFSNSRSEMNVSTLELGDSALYLCASSLVPVVRYNEQFFGPGTRLTVL.

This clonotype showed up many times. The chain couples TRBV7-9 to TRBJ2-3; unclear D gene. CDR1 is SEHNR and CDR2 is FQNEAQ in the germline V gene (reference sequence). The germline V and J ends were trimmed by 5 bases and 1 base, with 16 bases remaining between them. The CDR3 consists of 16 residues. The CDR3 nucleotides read TGTGCCAGCAGCCCCCCTTTAGTGGTTGGCACAGATACGCAGTATTTT. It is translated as CASSPPLVVGTDTQYF.

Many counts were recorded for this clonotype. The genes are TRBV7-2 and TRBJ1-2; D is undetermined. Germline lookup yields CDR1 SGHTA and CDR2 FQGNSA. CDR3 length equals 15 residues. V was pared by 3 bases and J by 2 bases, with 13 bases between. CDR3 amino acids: CASSFRRSINYGYTF. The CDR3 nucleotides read TGTGCCAGCAGCTTTCGACGGAGCATAAACTATGGCTACACCTTC. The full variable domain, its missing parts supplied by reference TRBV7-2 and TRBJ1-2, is GAGVSQSPSNKVTEKGKDVELRCDPISGHTALYWYRQSLGQGLEFLIYFQGNSAPDKSGLPSDRFSAERTGGSVSTLTIQRTQQEDSAVYLCASSFRRSINYGYTFGSGTRLTVV.

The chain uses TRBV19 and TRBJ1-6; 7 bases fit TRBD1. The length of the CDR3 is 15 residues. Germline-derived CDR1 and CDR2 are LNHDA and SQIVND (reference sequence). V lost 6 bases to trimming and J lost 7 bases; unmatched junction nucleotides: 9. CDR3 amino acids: CASSPWTGKNSPLHF. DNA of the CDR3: TGTGCCAGTAGCCCTTGGACAGGCAAAAATTCACCCCTCCACTTT.

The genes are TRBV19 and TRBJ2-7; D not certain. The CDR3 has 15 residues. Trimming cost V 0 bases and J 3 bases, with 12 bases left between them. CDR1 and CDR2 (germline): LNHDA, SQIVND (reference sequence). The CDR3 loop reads CASSIEKTYDYEQYF. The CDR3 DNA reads TGTGCCAGTAGTATAGAGAAGACTTACGACTACGAGCAGTACTTC.

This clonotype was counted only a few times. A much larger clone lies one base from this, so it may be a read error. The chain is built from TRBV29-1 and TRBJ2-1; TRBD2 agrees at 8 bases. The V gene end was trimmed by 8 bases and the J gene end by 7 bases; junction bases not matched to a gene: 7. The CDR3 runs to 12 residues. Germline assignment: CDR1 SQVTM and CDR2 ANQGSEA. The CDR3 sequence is CSIRGGSNEQFF. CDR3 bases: TGCAGCATCCGGGGGGGAAGTAATGAGCAGTTCTTC.

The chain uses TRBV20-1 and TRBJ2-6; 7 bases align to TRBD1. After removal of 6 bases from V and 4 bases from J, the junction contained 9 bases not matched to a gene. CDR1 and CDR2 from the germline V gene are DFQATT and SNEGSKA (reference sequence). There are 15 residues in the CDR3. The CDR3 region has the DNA TGCAGTGCGGAGGCTGAGGGGGCGGGGGCCAACGTCCTGACTTTC. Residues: CSAEAEGAGANVLTF.

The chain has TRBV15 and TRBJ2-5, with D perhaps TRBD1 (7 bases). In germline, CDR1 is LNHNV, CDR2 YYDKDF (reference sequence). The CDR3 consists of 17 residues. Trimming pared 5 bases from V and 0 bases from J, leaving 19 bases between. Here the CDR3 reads CATSGGSTGSDQETQYF. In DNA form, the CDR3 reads TGTGCCACCAGCGGAGGGTCGACAGGGAGTGACCAAGAGACCCAGTACTTC.

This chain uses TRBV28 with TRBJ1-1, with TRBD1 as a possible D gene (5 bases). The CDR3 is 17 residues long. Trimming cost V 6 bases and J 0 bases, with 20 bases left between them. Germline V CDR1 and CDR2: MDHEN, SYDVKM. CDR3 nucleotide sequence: TGTGCCAGCAGCCGACCAGAGACAGACCCAATGAACACTGAAGCTTTCTTT. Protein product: CASSRPETDPMNTEAFF.

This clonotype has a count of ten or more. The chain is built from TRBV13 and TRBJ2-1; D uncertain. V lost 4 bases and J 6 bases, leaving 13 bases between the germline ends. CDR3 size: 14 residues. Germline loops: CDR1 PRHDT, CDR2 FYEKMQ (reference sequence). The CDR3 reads CASSSRRASNEQFF. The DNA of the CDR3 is TGTGCCAGCAGCTCGCGGCGCGCGAGCAATGAGCAGTTCTTC.

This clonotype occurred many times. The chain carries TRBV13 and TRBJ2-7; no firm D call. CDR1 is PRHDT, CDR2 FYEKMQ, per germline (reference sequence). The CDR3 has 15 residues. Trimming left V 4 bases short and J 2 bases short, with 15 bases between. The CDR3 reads CASSSLARATYEQYF. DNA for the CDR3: TGTGCCAGCAGCTCTTTAGCAAGGGCCACCTACGAGCAGTACTTC.

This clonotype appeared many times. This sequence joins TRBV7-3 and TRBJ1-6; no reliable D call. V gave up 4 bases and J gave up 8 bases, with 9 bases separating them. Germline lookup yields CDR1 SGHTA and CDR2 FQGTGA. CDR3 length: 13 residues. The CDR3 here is CASSSTIYSPLHF. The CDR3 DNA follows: TGTGCCAGCAGCTCCACAATATATTCACCCCTCCACTTT.

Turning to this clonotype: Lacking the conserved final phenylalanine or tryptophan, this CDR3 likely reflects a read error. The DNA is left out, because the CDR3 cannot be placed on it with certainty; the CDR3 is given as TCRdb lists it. The chain's CDR3 is CATDEGTDSSGNTIYY. The genes are TRBV28 and TRBJ1-3; the listed D gene, TRBD1, was not tested against the DNA. In germline, CDR1 is MDHEN, CDR2 SYDVKM. The CDR3 extends over 16 residues, inclusive of both ends.

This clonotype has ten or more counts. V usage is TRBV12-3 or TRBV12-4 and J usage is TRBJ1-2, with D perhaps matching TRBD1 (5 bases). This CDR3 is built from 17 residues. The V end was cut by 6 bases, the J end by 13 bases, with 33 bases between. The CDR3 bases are TGTGCCAGCAGACCGTCTTTGGGGACCCTTTCGAATCGGGAGTTCACCTTC. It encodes CASRPSLGTLSNREFTF.

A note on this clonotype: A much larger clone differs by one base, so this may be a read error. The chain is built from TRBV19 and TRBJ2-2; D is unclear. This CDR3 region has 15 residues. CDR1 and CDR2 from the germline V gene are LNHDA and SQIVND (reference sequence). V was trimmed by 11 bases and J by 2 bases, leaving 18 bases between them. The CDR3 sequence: CAGTPTGPNTGELFF. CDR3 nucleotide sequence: TGTGCCGGTACCCCGACCGGGCCCAACACCGGGGAGCTGTTTTTT.

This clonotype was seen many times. CDR3 protein: CASSPVSTNEKLFF. Written as DNA, the CDR3 is TGTGCCAGCAGCCCAGTGTCAACTAATGAAAAACTGTTTTTT. The genes are TRBV12-3 or TRBV12-4 and TRBJ1-4; D is unresolved. Between the trimmed V and J ends, which lost 6 bases and 0 bases, there was a span of 8 bases. This CDR3 contains 14 residues.

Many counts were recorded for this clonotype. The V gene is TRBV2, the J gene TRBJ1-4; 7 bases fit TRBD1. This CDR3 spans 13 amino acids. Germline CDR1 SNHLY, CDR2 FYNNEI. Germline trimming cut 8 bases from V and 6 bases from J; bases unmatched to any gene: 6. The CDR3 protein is CASLAGGDEKLFF. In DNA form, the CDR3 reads TGTGCCAGCCTGGCAGGGGGGGATGAAAAACTGTTTTTT.

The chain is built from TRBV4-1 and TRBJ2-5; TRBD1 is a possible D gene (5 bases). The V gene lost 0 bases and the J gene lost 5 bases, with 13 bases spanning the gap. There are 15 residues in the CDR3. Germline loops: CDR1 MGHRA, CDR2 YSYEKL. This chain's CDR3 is CASSQEGLVGETQYF. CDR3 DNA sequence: TGCGCCAGCAGCCAAGAGGGGCTAGTAGGGGAGACCCAGTACTTC.

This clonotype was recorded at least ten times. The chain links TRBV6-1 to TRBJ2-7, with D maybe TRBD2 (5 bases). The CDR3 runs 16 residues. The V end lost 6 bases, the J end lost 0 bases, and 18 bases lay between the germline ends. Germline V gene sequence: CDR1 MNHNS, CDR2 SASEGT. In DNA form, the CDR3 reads TGTGCCAGCAGATCGACGTCGGGGATTAGCTCCTACGAGCAGTACTTC. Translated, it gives CASRSTSGISSYEQYF.

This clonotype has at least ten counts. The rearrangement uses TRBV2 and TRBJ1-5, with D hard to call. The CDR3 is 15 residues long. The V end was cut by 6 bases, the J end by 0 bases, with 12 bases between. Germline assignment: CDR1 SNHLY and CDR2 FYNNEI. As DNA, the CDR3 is TGTGCCAGCAGCGGCGGTAGAGATAGCAATCAGCCCCAGCATTTT. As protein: CASSGGRDSNQPQHF.

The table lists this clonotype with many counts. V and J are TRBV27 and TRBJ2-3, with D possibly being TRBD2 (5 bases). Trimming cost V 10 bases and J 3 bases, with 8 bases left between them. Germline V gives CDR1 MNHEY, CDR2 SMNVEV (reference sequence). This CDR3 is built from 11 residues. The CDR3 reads CATRTTDTQYF. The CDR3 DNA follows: TGTGCCACCCGGACTACAGATACGCAGTATTTT.